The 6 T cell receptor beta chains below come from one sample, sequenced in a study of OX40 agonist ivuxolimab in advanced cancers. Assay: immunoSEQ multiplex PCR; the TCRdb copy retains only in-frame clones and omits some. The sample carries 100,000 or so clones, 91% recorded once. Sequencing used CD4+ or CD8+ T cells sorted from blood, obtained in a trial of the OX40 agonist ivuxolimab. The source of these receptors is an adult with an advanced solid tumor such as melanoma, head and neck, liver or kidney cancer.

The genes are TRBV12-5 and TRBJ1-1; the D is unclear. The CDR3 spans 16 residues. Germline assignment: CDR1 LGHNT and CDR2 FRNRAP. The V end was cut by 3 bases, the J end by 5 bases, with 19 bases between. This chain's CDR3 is CASGFSSRHPNTEAFF. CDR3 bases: TGTGCTAGTGGTTTTTCCAGTCGACATCCGAATACTGAAGCTTTCTTT. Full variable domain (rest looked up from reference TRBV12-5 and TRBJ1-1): DARVTQTPRHKVTEMGQEVTMRCQPILGHNTVFWYRQTMMQGLELLAYFRNRAPLDDSGMPKDRFSAEMPDATLATLKIQPSEPRDSAVYFCASGFSSRHPNTEAFFGQGTRLTVV.

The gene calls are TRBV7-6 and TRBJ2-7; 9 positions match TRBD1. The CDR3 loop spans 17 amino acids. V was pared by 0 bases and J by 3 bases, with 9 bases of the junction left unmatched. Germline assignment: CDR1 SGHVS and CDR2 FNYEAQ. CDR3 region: CASSLAQGTGLFYEQYF. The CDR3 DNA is TGTGCCAGCAGCTTAGCTCAGGGGACAGGGCTATTCTACGAGCAGTACTTC.

In DNA form, the CDR3 reads TGCGCCAGCAGCTATCCGGACAGGGGCTACGAGCAGTACTTC. Amino acid sequence: CASSYPDRGYEQYF. This chain joins TRBV5-1 and TRBJ2-7; 9 bases are a match to TRBD1. Germline CDR1 is SGHRS and CDR2 is YFSETQ. J lost 3 bases, V lost 3 bases, and 4 bases had no gene match. The CDR3 totals 14 residues. Full variable domain (outside the CDR3, taken from reference TRBV5-1 and TRBJ2-7): KAGVTQTPRYLIKTRGQQVTLSCSPISGHRSVSWYQQTPGQGLQFLFEYFSETQRNKGNFPGRFSGRQFSNSRSEMNVSTLELGDSALYLCASSYPDRGYEQYFGPGTRLTVT.

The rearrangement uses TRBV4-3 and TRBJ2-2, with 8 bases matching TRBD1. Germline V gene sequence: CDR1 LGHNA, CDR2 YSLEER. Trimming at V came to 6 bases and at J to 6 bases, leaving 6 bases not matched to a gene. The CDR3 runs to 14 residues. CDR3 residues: CASSRQGASGELFF. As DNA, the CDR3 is TGCGCCAGCAGTCGGCAGGGGGCTTCCGGGGAGCTGTTTTTT.

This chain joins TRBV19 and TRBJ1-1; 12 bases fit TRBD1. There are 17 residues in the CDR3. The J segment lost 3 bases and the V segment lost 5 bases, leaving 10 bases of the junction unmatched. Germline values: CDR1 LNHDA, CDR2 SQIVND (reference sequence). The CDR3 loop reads CASSDGTGGILDTEAFF. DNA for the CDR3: TGTGCCAGTAGTGACGGGACAGGGGGCATTCTTGACACTGAAGCTTTCTTT.

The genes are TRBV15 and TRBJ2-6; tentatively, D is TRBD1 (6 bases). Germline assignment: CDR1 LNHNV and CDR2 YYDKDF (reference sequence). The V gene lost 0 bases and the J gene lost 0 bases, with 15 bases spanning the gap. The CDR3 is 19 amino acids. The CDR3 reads CATSRDDRRGASGANVLTF. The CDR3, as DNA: TGTGCCACCAGCAGAGATGACAGGAGAGGGGCCTCTGGGGCCAACGTCCTGACTTTC.